One and the same sample provided the 18 T cell receptor beta chains below, sequenced in a study of blood T cell repertoires in COVID-19. TCRdb's table, derived via immunoSEQ multiplex PCR, lists solely in-frame clones and lacks some. Of 110,000 to 150,000 clones listed, around 86% are singletons. Sequenced: peripheral blood. Receptors originate from a human donor in a cohort sampled during active COVID-19.

The rearrangement joins TRBV5-1 to TRBJ2-7; 10 positions match TRBD2. With 1 base clipped from V and 4 bases from J, the junction kept 8 bases outside the gene matches. Germline V gene sequence: CDR1 SGHRS, CDR2 YFSETQ. The CDR3 loop spans 16 amino acids. The CDR3, as DNA: TGCGCCAGCAGCTTGAGGGTCCTAGCGGGAGTATACGAGCAGTACTTC. This gives the protein CASSLRVLAGVYEQYF.

V is TRBV19 and J is TRBJ2-7, with 7 positions matching TRBD2. Trimming at V came to 1 base and at J to 3 bases, leaving 3 bases not matched to a gene. The V gene's germline CDR1 is LNHDA and CDR2 SQIVND (reference sequence). The CDR3 has 14 residues. DNA for the CDR3: TGTGCCAGTAGTATAGTGAGCGGGAACTACGAGCAGTACTTC. Its translation is CASSIVSGNYEQYF.

The chain links TRBV25-1 to TRBJ2-2; D not certain. This CDR3 has 14 amino acids. Germline V gene sequence: CDR1 MGHDK, CDR2 SYGVNS. Trimming left V 6 bases short and J 0 bases short, with 8 bases between. The CDR3 sequence: CASSITANTGELFF. The CDR3 bases are TGTGCCAGCAGCATAACAGCGAACACCGGGGAGCTGTTTTTT.

The rearrangement uses TRBV19 and TRBJ2-5; possibly TRBD1 for D (5 bases). Trimming removed 6 bases at V and 0 bases at J, with 8 bases between. The CDR3 is made up of 13 amino acids. From germline, CDR1 is LNHDA and CDR2 SQIVND (reference sequence). The CDR3 reads CASRSGYQETQYF. In DNA, the CDR3 is TGTGCCAGTAGATCAGGGTACCAAGAGACCCAGTACTTC.

This chain uses TRBV5-5 with TRBJ1-1, with D perhaps matching TRBD1 (5 bases). The length of the CDR3 is 15 residues. Trimming removed 1 base from V and 3 bases from J, with 13 bases in between. Germline CDR1 SGHKS, CDR2 YYEKEE (reference sequence). CDR3 nucleotide sequence: TGTGCCAGCAGCTTGTTATTTGGGGGGTACACTGAAGCTTTCTTT. Its translation is CASSLLFGGYTEAFF.

This chain connects TRBV25-1 to TRBJ2-1; D is uncertain. This CDR3 is built from 13 residues. Germline CDR1 is MGHDK and CDR2 is SYGVNS. V was trimmed by 0 bases and J by 10 bases, leaving 10 bases between them. The CDR3 spells CASSEYGVGEQFF. The DNA of the CDR3 is TGTGCCAGCAGTGAATATGGAGTTGGGGAGCAGTTCTTC. Combining the CDR3 with reference TRBV25-1 and TRBJ2-1 gives the whole variable domain EADIYQTPRYLVIGTGKKITLECSQTMGHDKMYWYQQDPGMELHLIHYSYGVNSTEKGDLSSESTVSRIRTEHFPLTLESARPSHTSQYLCASSEYGVGEQFFGPGTRLTVL.

The rearrangement uses TRBV6-2 or TRBV6-3 and TRBJ2-1; 12 nucleotides match TRBD2. The CDR3 totals 12 residues. Per the germline V gene, CDR1 is MNHEY and CDR2 is SVGEGT. Trimming at V came to 5 bases and at J to 14 bases, leaving 4 bases not matched to a gene. The CDR3 protein is CASSRLAGDKFF. The CDR3 DNA follows: TGTGCCAGCAGTAGACTAGCGGGAGATAAGTTCTTC.

V usage is TRBV5-1 and J usage is TRBJ1-2; 8 bases are shared with TRBD1. The germline gives CDR1 SGHRS, CDR2 YFSETQ. The CDR3 length is 14 residues. With 1 base clipped from V and 4 bases from J, the junction kept 3 bases outside the gene matches. CDR3 sequence: CASSLQGAGYGYTF. CDR3 sequence (DNA): TGCGCCAGCAGCTTGCAGGGGGCGGGCTATGGCTACACCTTC.

This chain joins TRBV18 and TRBJ2-5, with D perhaps matching TRBD1 (5 bases). This CDR3 region has 12 residues. V was pared by 2 bases and J by 4 bases, with 5 bases between. Germline CDR1 KGHSH, CDR2 LQKENI. The DNA of the CDR3 is TGTGCCAGCTCACCAGGGGCAGAGACCCAGTACTTC. Its translation: CASSPGAETQYF.

The rearrangement joins TRBV28 to TRBJ2-6; TRBD1 matches 11 bases. V shed 3 bases, J shed 0 bases, and the junction held 10 bases outside the gene matches. The CDR3 spans 20 residues. CDR1 and CDR2 (germline): MDHEN, SYDVKM. CDR3 bases: TGTGCCAGCAGTTTCGACACTGCCGGGACAGGGGGCTCTGGGGCCAACGTCCTGACTTTC. This sequence encodes CASSFDTAGTGGSGANVLTF.

The rearrangement joins TRBV6-5 to TRBJ2-3; D gene uncertain. The CDR3 extends over 11 amino acids. The germline V gene has CDR1 MNHEY and CDR2 SVGAGI. The V end was cut by 7 bases, the J end by 6 bases, with 8 bases between. This CDR3 is CASNLGDTQYF. The DNA of the CDR3 is TGTGCCAGCAATCTTGGCGATACGCAGTATTTT.

This chain joins TRBV5-1 and TRBJ2-7; the match to TRBD2 covers 9 bases. CDR1 and CDR2 (germline): SGHRS, YFSETQ. The CDR3 is made up of 14 amino acids. V shed 5 bases and J 4 bases; nucleotides not matched to a gene: 7. CDR3 amino acids: CASRLAGVGYEQYF. The CDR3, as DNA: TGCGCCAGCAGGTTAGCGGGAGTTGGGTACGAGCAGTACTTC.

The gene calls are TRBV6-6 and TRBJ1-5, with D possibly being TRBD1 (5 bases). Trimming removed 6 bases from V and 2 bases from J, with 14 bases in between. This CDR3 is 15 amino acids long. Germline lookup yields CDR1 MNHNY and CDR2 SVGAGI (reference sequence). The CDR3 nucleotides are TGTGCCAGCAGGGCTGGGGGGATGGGCAATCAGCCCCAGCATTTT. Its translation is CASRAGGMGNQPQHF.

This clone appeared a single time. The rearrangement links TRBV6-5 to TRBJ2-5, with TRBD2 identical over 7 bases. This CDR3 has 15 residues. The ends lost 6 bases at V and 0 bases at J; junction bases unmatched: 7. The germline CDR1 and CDR2 sequences are MNHEY and SVGAGI. The DNA of the CDR3 is TGTGCCAGCAGGCGGGACTACTTGTACCAAGAGACCCAGTACTTC. Protein product: CASRRDYLYQETQYF.

The V call is TRBV9, the J call TRBJ2-7, with D possibly TRBD2 on 6 matching bases. The V end lost 0 bases, the J end lost 2 bases, and 12 bases lay between the germline ends. The CDR3 has 15 amino acids. From germline, CDR1 is SGDLS and CDR2 YYNGEE. The CDR3 region is CASSVAGVGAYEQYF. Written as DNA, the CDR3 is TGTGCCAGCAGCGTAGCGGGGGTTGGCGCCTACGAGCAGTACTTC.

CDR3 DNA: TGCGCCAGCAGCCAAACGGAGGGATTCGAGCAGTACTTC. The encoded protein is CASSQTEGFEQYF. The chain is built from TRBV4-3 and TRBJ2-7; maybe TRBD2 (6 bases). Trimming pared 2 bases from V and 6 bases from J, leaving 11 bases between. There are 13 residues in the CDR3. Germline V gene lookup returns CDR1 LGHNA and CDR2 YSLEER.

This clone was seen just once. V is TRBV6-5 and J is TRBJ2-7; no clear D. This CDR3 spans 16 amino acids. Germline lookup yields CDR1 MNHEY and CDR2 SVGAGI. The germline V and J ends were trimmed by 3 bases and 0 bases, with 15 bases remaining between them. The CDR3 loop reads CASSYHGLHYSYEQYF. DNA for the CDR3: TGTGCCAGCAGTTATCATGGATTACACTACTCCTACGAGCAGTACTTC.

This clone came up once. The chain joins TRBV5-1 to TRBJ2-3, with 7 positions matching TRBD1. Germline CDR1 is SGHRS and CDR2 is YFSETQ. J gave up 4 bases and V 4 bases, and 6 bases lay outside the gene matches. This CDR3 has 14 residues. The CDR3 bases are TGCGCCAGCAGCGTTAACAGGGGCCCAGATACGCAGTATTTT. Its protein is CASSVNRGPDTQYF.